This T cell receptor (beta chain) was found in a study of low-dose radiotherapy and immunotherapy resistance in tumors. Across the whole study: It was 1 Gy per fraction every two weeks that Cohort 2 received, adding up to 13 Gy over 26 weeks. Given every two weeks, intravenous cyclophosphamide 200 mg/m2 preceded radiation and immunotherapy by one day.

The germline CDR1 and CDR2 sequences are LGHNT and FRNRAP. The CDR3 totals 15 residues. Deletions cut 3 bases from V and 8 bases from J, with 17 bases between. Alpha and beta chains were covered, as first-strand cDNA relied on TRAV- and TRBV-specific primers. TCRs underwent roughly 20 PCR cycles of amplification with a constant-region primer and V-primer adapter. Amplification of the isolated mRNA used in vitro transcription. MiXCR, run by TCRdb on the reads, gives a single entry per CDR3 protein. The sample contains 5,000 to 7,500 distinct CDR3 sequences, approximately 80% of which appear only once. As their treatment, donors received nivolumab, ipilimumab, aspirin, low-dose cyclophosphamide and low-dose radiotherapy.

The clonotype was recovered from a human donor with advanced metastatic prostate, ovarian, gallbladder or colorectal cancer (not recorded which). This table probably holds off-target reads from a library built for another chain. J is TRBJ1-5 and V is TRBV12-5; TRBD1 might be the D (6 bases). DNA of the CDR3: TGTGCTAGTGGTTTAGGGTCGACAGGAATCAAGCCCCAGCATTTT. It yields the protein CASGLGSTGIKPQHF. Combining the CDR3 with reference TRBV12-5 and TRBJ1-5 gives the whole variable domain DARVTQTPRHKVTEMGQEVTMRCQPILGHNTVFWYRQTMMQGLELLAYFRNRAPLDDSGMPKDRFSAEMPDATLATLKIQPSEPRDSAVYFCASGLGSTGIKPQHFGDGTRLSIL.